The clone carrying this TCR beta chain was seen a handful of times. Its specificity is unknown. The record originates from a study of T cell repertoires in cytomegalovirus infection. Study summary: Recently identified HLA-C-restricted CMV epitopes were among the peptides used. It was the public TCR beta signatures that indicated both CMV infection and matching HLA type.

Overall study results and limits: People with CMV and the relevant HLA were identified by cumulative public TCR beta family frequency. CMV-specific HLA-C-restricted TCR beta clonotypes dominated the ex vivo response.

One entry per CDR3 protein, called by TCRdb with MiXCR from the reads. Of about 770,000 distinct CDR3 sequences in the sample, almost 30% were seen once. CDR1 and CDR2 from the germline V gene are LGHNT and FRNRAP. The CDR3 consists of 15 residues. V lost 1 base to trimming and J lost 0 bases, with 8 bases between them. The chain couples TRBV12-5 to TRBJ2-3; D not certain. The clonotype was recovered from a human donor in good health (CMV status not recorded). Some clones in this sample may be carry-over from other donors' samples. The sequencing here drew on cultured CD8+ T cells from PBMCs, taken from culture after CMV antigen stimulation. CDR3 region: CASGLGGSSTDTQYF. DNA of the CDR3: TGTGCTAGTGGTTTGGGGGGTTCTAGCACAGATACGCAGTATTTT. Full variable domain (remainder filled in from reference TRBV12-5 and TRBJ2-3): DARVTQTPRHKVTEMGQEVTMRCQPILGHNTVFWYRQTMMQGLELLAYFRNRAPLDDSGMPKDRFSAEMPDATLATLKIQPSEPRDSAVYFCASGLGGSSTDTQYFGPGTRLTVL.